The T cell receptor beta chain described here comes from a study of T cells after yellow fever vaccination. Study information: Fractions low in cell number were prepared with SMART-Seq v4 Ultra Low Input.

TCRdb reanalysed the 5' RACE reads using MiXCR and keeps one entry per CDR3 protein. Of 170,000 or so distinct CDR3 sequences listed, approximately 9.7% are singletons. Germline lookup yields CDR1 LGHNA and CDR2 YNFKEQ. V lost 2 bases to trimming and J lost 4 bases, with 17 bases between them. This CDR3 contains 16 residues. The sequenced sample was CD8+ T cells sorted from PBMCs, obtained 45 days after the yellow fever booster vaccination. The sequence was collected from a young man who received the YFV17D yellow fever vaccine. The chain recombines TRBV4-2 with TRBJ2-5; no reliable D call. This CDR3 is CASSQTPVGRVETQYF. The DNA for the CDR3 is TGTGCCAGCAGCCAAACCCCGGTTGGGCGCGTAGAGACCCAGTACTTC.